This T cell receptor beta chain is from a study of blood T cell repertoires in COVID-19. Overall study context: The United States, Italy and Spain supplied acute and convalescent COVID-19 samples. T cells, B-cell-depleted T cells, or PBMCs provided the cDNA or gDNA that served as material.

The CDR3 loop spans 11 amino acids. As concerns this clone: Compared with germline, one end of the junction differs, possibly owing to a read error.

All enrollees were roughly 18 to 90 years old and from about 24 US areas. Participants reported their clinical history, and cohort assignment relied on those reports. Repertoires were generated with immunoSEQ multiplex PCR, while TCRdb's copy carries only in-frame clones and drops some. This table holds some 490,000 clones, roughly nine tenths found once. The chain combines TRBV12-3 or TRBV12-4 with TRBJ2-2; D might be TRBD1 (6 bases). Sequences were obtained from PBMCs or T cells enriched from blood (not recorded which). This receptor was obtained from a woman aged 55 to 70 who had recovered from COVID-19. The CDR3 spells CASSLLGGLFF. CDR3 in DNA: TGTGCCAGCAGTTTATTAGGGGGGCTGTTTTTT.